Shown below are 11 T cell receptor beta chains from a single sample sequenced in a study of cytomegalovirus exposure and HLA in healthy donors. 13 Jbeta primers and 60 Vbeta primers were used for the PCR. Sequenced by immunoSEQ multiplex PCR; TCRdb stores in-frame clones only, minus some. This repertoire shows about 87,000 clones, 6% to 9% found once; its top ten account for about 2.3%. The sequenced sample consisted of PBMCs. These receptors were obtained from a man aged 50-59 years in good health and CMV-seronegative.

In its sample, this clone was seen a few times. The DNA of the CDR3 is TGTGCCAGCAGCCAGGCGAACAGGGGATCGAGTAATTCACCCCTCCACTTT. It translates to CASSQANRGSSNSPLHF. The chain uses TRBV4-2 and TRBJ1-6; 7 bases align to TRBD1. Per the germline V gene, CDR1 is LGHNA and CDR2 is YNFKEQ. The CDR3 is 17 residues long. V shed 3 bases and J 6 bases; nucleotides not matched to a gene: 11.

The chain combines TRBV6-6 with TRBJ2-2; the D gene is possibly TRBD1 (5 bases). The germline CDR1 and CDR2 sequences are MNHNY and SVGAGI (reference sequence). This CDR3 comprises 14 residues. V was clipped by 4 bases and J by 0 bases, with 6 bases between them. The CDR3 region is CASSSTANTGELFF. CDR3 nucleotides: TGTGCCAGCAGTTCGACAGCGAACACCGGGGAGCTGTTTTTT.

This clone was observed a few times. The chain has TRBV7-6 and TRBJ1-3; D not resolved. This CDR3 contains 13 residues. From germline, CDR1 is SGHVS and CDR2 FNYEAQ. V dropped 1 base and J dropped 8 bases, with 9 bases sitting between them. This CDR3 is CASSLEQRDTIYF. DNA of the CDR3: TGTGCCAGCAGCTTAGAACAGCGGGACACCATATATTTT.

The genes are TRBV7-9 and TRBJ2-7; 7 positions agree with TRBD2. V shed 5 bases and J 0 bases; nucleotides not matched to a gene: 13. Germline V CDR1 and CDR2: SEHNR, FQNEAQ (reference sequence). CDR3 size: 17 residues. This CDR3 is CASSHPSYGGSSYEQYF. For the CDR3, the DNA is TGTGCCAGCAGCCACCCTTCATACGGCGGGAGCTCCTACGAGCAGTACTTC.

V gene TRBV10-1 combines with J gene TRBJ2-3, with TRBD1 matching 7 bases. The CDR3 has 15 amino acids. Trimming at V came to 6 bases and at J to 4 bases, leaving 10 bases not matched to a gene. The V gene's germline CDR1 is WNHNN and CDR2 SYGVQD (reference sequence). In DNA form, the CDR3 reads TGCGCCAGCAGCCAGACAGGGAATGGGGCAGATACGCAGTATTTT. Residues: CASSQTGNGADTQYF.

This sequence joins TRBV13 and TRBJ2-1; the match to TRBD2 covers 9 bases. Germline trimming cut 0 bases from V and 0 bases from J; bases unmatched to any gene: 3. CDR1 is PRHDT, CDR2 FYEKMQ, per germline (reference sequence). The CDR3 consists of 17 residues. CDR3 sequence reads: CASSLGNSGGSYNEQFF. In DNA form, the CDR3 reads TGTGCCAGCAGCTTAGGGAATAGCGGGGGCTCCTACAATGAGCAGTTCTTC.

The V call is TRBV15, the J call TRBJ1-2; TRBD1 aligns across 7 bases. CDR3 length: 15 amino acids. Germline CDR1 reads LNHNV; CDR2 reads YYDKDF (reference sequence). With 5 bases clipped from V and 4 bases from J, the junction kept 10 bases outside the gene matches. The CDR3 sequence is CATSSPDRVFYGYTF. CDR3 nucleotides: TGTGCCACCAGCTCACCAGACAGGGTGTTCTATGGCTACACCTTC.

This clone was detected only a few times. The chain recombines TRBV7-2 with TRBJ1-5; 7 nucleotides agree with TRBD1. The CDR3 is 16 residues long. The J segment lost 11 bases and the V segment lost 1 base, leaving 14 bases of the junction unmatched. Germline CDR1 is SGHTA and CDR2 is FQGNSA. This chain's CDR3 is CASSLDNRGLRTAQHF. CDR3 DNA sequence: TGTGCCAGCAGCTTAGATAACAGGGGTCTGAGGACGGCCCAGCATTTT.

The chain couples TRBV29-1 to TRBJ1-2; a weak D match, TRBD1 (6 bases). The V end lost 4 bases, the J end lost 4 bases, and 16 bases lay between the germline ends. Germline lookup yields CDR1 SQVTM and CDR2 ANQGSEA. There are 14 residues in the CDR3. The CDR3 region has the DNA TGCAGCGTTGGGGGGACCAGGGGAAGCTATGGCTACACCTTC. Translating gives CSVGGTRGSYGYTF. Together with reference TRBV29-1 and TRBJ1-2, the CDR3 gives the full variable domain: SAVISQKPSRDICQRGTSLTIQCQVDSQVTMMFWYRQQPGQSLTLIATANQGSEATYESGFVIDKFPISRPNLTFSTLTVSNMSPEDSSIYLCSVGGTRGSYGYTFGSGTRLTVV.

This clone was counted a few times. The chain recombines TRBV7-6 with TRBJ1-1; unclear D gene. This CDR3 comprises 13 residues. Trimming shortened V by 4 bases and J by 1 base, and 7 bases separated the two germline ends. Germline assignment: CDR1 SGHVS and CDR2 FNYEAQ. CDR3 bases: TGTGCCAGCAGCTCACAGTGGAACACTGAAGCTTTCTTT. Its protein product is CASSSQWNTEAFF. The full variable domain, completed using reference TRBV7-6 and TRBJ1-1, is GAGVSQSPRYKVTKRGQDVALRCDPISGHVSLYWYRQALGQGPEFLTYFNYEAQQDKSGLPNDRFSAERPEGSISTLTIQRTEQRDSAMYRCASSSQWNTEAFFGQGTRLTVV.

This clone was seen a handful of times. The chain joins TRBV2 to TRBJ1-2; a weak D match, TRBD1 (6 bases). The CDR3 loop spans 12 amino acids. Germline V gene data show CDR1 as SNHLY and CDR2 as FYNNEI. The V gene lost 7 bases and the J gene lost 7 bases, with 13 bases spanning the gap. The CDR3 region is CASNPGAGGYTF. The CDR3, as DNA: TGTGCCAGCAATCCAGGGGCTGGTGGCTACACCTTC. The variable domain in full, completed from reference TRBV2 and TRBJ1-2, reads EPEVTQTPSHQVTQMGQEVILRCVPISNHLYFYWYRQILGQKVEFLVSFYNNEISEKSEIFDDQFSVERPDGSNFTLKIRSTKLEDSAMYFCASNPGAGGYTFGSGTRLTVV.